The clone carrying this T cell receptor beta chain was found a few times. TCRdb independently ran MiXCR on the 5' RACE reads; one entry per CDR3 protein. Here the sample spans roughly 340,000 distinct CDR3 sequences, 20% to 25% being singletons. This record belongs to a study of T-cell memory formation after mild COVID-19. This CDR3 comprises 13 residues. Trimming took off 6 bases at V and 8 bases at J, with 15 bases between the two ends. The germline V gene has CDR1 MNHEY and CDR2 SVGAGI. The clonotype originates from a man in his late teens or twenties who had mild COVID-19 (a few samples of this study predate the infection). Cell type and time point are not known. The sample taken for sequencing was PBMCs or a T cell subset sorted from them (not recorded which). The chain recombines TRBV6-5 with TRBJ2-3, with D maybe TRBD1 (5 bases). CDR3 sequence reads: CASSPVGQGTQYF. CDR3 DNA: TGTGCCAGCAGCCCCGTTGGGCAGGGTACGCAGTATTTT.